This T cell receptor beta chain was profiled in a study of blood T cell repertoires in COVID-19. Across the whole study: Acute and convalescent COVID-19 specimens originated in the United States, Italy and Spain. T cells, B-cell-depleted T cells, or PBMCs supplied cDNA or gDNA.

At least ten counts were recorded for this clone. Germline CDR1 MGHRA, CDR2 YSYEKL. The CDR3 is made up of 16 amino acids. The V end lost 2 bases, the J end lost 3 bases, and 16 bases lay between the germline ends. Data came from immunoSEQ multiplex PCR; TCRdb stores just in-frame clones and leaves some out. Among around 200,000 clones, around 87% were seen once, and the ten largest hold 7% to 8%. V and J are TRBV4-1 and TRBJ1-2; no firm D call. This clonotype originated in a woman at least 80 years old in a cohort sampled during active or convalescent COVID-19. The sample was peripheral blood. The CDR3 is CASSQPGRKVDYGYTF. CDR3 DNA sequence: TGCGCCAGCAGCCAACCCGGGAGAAAAGTAGACTATGGCTACACCTTC.